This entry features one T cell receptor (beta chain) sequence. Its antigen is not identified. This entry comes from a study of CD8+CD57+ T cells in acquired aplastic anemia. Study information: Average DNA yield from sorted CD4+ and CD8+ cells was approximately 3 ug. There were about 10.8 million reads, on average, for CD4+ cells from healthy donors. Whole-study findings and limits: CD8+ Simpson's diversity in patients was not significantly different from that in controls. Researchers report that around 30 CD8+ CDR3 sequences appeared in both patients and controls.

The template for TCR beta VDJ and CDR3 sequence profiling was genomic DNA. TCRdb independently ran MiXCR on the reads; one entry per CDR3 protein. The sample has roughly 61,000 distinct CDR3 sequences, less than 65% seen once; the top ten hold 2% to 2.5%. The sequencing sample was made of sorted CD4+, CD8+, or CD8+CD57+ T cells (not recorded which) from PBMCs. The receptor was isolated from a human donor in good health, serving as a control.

The DNA for the CDR3 is TGTGCCAGCAGCTTAGACGGGGTCGGCTACACCTTC. As protein: CASSLDGVGYTF. The chain recombines TRBV7-2 with TRBJ1-2; no definite D call. The germline V gene encodes CDR1 SGHTA and CDR2 FQGNSA. The CDR3 extends over 12 amino acids. V was pared by 1 base and J by 8 bases, with 8 bases between.